The rows below give T cell receptor beta chains drawn from one sample of a study of blood T cell repertoires in COVID-19. Some clones are missing from TCRdb's copy, which holds only in-frame ones; the method was immunoSEQ multiplex PCR. The sample lists 65,000 to 75,000 clones, roughly 84% occurring once. Sequences were obtained from peripheral blood. The receptors were sampled from a woman aged 60-75 years with acute or convalescent COVID-19. Each CDR3 is given with its conserved first and last residue. Fields, in order: J gene, clone size, D gene, V gene, CDR3 DNA, CDR3 protein. A D gene is named only where the DNA matches it firmly. Where a row states a size, it is once, few, many or the class of an expanded clone; other rows omit it.

>TRBJ1-2|.|.|TRBV6-1
TGTGCCAGCAGTGAAGGGGCAGGGGAGCACTATGGCTACACCTTC
CASSEGAGEHYGYTF
>TRBJ2-3|.|.|TRBV3-1/TRBV3-2
TGTGCCAGCAGCCAGGACTCTTGGAGCACAGATACGCAGTATTTT
CASSQDSWSTDTQYF
>TRBJ2-1|few|.|TRBV2
TGTGCCAGCATGAACCTTCCTAACAATGAGCAGTTCTTC
CASMNLPNNEQFF
>TRBJ1-1|.|.|TRBV12-3/TRBV12-4
TGTGCCAGCAGGAGGACAGCCCTTGGAGCTTTCTTT
CASRRTALGAFF
>TRBJ2-7|once|.|TRBV6-5
TGTGCTACGAGGGGGGGCTCCTACGAGCAGTACTTC
CATRGGSYEQYF
>TRBJ1-6|once|.|TRBV9
TGTGCCAGCAGCGCCGAGGGAGGCCCTAGGACACCCCTCCACTTT
CASSAEGGPRTPLHF
>TRBJ2-3|.|.|TRBV5-8
TGTGCCAGCAGCCAGTATCTAGCAGATACGCAGTATTTT
CASSQYLADTQYF
>TRBJ2-1|.|.|TRBV13
TGTGCCAGCAGCCCGGCGGGGCAGGAGATAATCCAAATGGCGGGGCCAAATGAGCAGTTCTTC
CASSPAGQEIIQMAGPNEQFF
>TRBJ1-4|.|TRBD1|TRBV24-1
TGTGCCACCAGTGATTTGCAGGGGGGACCCTGTAGAGAAAAACTGTTTTTT
CATSDLQGGPCREKLFF
>TRBJ2-7|once|.|TRBV4-1
TGCGCCAGCAGCCAAGATTGGGGGCCGATCGACGAGCAGTACTTC
CASSQDWGPIDEQYF
>TRBJ1-3|once|.|TRBV10-3
TGTGCCATCAGTGAGTCCAGGGTCTCTGGAAACACCATATATTTT
CAISESRVSGNTIYF
>TRBJ2-1|once|.|TRBV19
TGTGCCAGTAGTATAGAGGCTTGGGGCGTAAGCTACAATGAGCAGTTCTTC
CASSIEAWGVSYNEQFF
>TRBJ2-5|.|TRBD2|TRBV3-1/TRBV3-2
TGTGCCAGCAGCCTGAGTGGGCCAGCGGGGGGGACCCAGTACTTC
CASSLSGPAGGTQYF
>TRBJ1-3|.|.|TRBV9
TGTGCCAGCAGCGTAGTGGCCGACTTATCTGGAAACACCATATATTTT
CASSVVADLSGNTIYF
>TRBJ2-2|.|.|TRBV24-1
TGTGCCACCAGTGTTCCAGGGACCGGGGAGCTGTTTTTT
CATSVPGTGELFF
>TRBJ2-7|.|TRBD1|TRBV5-1
TGCGCCAGCAGCTTGGACGGGACAGCTTACGAGCAGTACTTC
CASSLDGTAYEQYF
>TRBJ1-1|.|.|TRBV3-1/TRBV3-2
TGTGCCAGCAGCCAAGCACCAGTTTATGAAGCTTTCTTT
CASSQAPVYEAFF
>TRBJ1-1|.|.|TRBV5-1
TGCGCCAGCAGCTTGTGGACAGTGAACACTGAAGCTTTCTTT
CASSLWTVNTEAFF
>TRBJ1-3|.|TRBD1|TRBV19
TGTGCCAGTAGTATGAGGGGGCGGCTGGATAGCTCTGGAAACACCATATATTTT
CASSMRGRLDSSGNTIYF
>TRBJ2-1|.|.|TRBV7-2
TGTGCCAGCAGCTTAGGCACATACAATGAGCAGTTCTTC
CASSLGTYNEQFF
>TRBJ2-7|.|TRBD1|TRBV5-1
TGCGCCAGCAGCTTGGATGGACAGGGAGCCGAGCAGTACTTC
CASSLDGQGAEQYF
>TRBJ2-1|.|.|TRBV19
TGTGCCAGTAGCCCGAAGGCGGATGAGCAGTTCTTC
CASSPKADEQFF
>TRBJ1-6|few|TRBD1|TRBV5-4
TGTGCCAGCAGCAGCTCAGGGGGCGCGACCTATAATTCACCCCTCCACTTT
CASSSSGGATYNSPLHF
>TRBJ2-2|once|.|TRBV6-1
TGTGCCAGCAGTGAAGGGACTACGTATCCCGGGGAGCTGTTTTTT
CASSEGTTYPGELFF
>TRBJ2-7|.|TRBD2|TRBV27
TGTGCCAGCAGACGGGGGGGGCGGTTAGGCGAGCAGTACTTC
CASRRGGRLGEQYF
>TRBJ2-3|.|TRBD2|TRBV4-2
TGTGCCAGCAGCCAAGGGGGGGGTACGCAGTATTTT
CASSQGGGTQYF
>TRBJ1-1|.|TRBD1|TRBV29-1
TGCAGCGTTGAGGACAGGGTCGCTGAAGCTTTCTTT
CSVEDRVAEAFF
>TRBJ2-2|.|.|TRBV10-1
TGCGCCAGCAGGGGTGCCAACCGGGGGTGCGGGGAGCTGTTTTTT
CASRGANRGCGELFF
>TRBJ1-4|once|.|TRBV19
TGTGCCAGTAGTATATTCCCCACGGGAGATGAAAAACTGTTTTTT
CASSIFPTGDEKLFF
>TRBJ1-1|.|.|TRBV3-1/TRBV3-2
TGTGCCAGCAGCCAGGAGACAGCGAACACTGAAGCTTTCTTT
CASSQETANTEAFF
>TRBJ2-5|.|.|TRBV12-3/TRBV12-4
TGTGCCAGCCGGAGAGGGTCGGAGACCCAGTACTTC
CASRRGSETQYF
>TRBJ1-3|.|.|TRBV6-6
TGTGCCAGCAGGGTGACTGACGGCTACTCTGGAAACACCATATATTTT
CASRVTDGYSGNTIYF
>TRBJ1-4|.|TRBD1|TRBV6-5
TGTGCCAGCAGGAGGACAGGGGGCAATGAAAAACTGTTTTTT
CASRRTGGNEKLFF
>TRBJ2-5|.|.|TRBV21-1
TGTGCCAGCAGCAAGAAGGACAGAAGGGAGACCCAGTACTTC
CASSKKDRRETQYF
>TRBJ2-5|.|.|TRBV27
TGTGCCAGCAGTGCTAGCGCCACGTCGGGAGAGACCCAGTACTTC
CASSASATSGETQYF
>TRBJ1-1|.|.|TRBV3-1/TRBV3-2
TGTGCCAGCAGCCGTAACGCGGCCAATGAAGCTTTCTTT
CASSRNAANEAFF
>TRBJ1-4|.|TRBD1|TRBV29-1
TGCAGCGTCGGACAGGGATTGGAAAAACTGTTTTTT
CSVGQGLEKLFF